This record looks at one TCR beta chain sequence and its context. Trimming removed 5 bases at V and 13 bases at J, with 18 bases between. The CDR3 runs to 14 residues. Germline CDR1 reads SGHAT; CDR2 reads FQNNGV. These data originate in a study of blood T cell repertoires in COVID-19. Method: immunoSEQ multiplex PCR; TCRdb's copy keeps in-frame clones and lacks some. The repertoire holds tens of thousands of clones, with about 90% as singletons. It was during active infection that Seattle patients were enrolled and then longitudinally followed. The chain links TRBV11-2 to TRBJ1-6; D is possibly TRBD1 (6 bases). The sequencing input was peripheral blood. The clonotype comes from a man in his forties with COVID-19, enrolled during active disease. DNA of the CDR3: TGTGCCAGCAGCCAGATCGGGACATCCTTGCCCCTCCACTTT. Its translation: CASSQIGTSLPLHF.